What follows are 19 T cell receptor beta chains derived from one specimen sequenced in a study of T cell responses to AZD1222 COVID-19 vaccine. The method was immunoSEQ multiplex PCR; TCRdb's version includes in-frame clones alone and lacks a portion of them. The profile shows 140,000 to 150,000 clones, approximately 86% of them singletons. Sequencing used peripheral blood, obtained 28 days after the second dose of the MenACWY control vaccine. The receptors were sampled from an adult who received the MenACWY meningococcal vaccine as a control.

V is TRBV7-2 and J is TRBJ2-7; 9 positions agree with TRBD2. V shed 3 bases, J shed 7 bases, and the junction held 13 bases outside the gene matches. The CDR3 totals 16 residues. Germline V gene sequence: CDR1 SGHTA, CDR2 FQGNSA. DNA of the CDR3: TGTGCCAGCAGCTTGCGCGGGGGGGCCGGGGTGAGGGAGCAGTACTTC. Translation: CASSLRGGAGVREQYF.

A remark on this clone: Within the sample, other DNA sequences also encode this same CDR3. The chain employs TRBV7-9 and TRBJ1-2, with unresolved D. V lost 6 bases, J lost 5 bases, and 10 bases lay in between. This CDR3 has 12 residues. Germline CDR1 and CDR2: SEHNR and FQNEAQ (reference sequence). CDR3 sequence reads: CASSYTDYGYTF. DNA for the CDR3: TGTGCCAGCAGTTATACCGATTATGGCTACACCTTC.

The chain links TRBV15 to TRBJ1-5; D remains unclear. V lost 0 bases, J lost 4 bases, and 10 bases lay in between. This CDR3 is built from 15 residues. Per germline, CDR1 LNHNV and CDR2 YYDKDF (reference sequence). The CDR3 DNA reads TGTGCCACCAGCAGAGAACTACGCAGGAATCAGCCCCAGCATTTT. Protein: CATSRELRRNQPQHF.

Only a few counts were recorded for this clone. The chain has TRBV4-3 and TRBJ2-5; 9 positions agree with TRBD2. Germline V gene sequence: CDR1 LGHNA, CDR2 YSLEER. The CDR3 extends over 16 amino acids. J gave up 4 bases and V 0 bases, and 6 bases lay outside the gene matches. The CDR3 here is CASSQEGSGSGETQYF. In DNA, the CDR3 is TGCGCCAGCAGCCAAGAGGGTAGCGGGAGTGGAGAGACCCAGTACTTC.

As DNA, the CDR3 is TGTGCCAGCAGTTTAGGGACAGGGGGGGCCTATGGCTACACCTTC. Its protein product is CASSLGTGGAYGYTF. The chain employs TRBV27 and TRBJ1-2; TRBD1 matches at 11 bases. V was clipped by 2 bases and J by 4 bases; unmatched bases: 3. CDR3 length equals 15 residues. Germline-derived CDR1 and CDR2 are MNHEY and SMNVEV (reference sequence).

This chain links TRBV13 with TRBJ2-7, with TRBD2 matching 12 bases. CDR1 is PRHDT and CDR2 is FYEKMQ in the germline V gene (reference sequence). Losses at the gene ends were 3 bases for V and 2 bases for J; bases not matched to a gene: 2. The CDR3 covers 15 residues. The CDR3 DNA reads TGTGCCAGCAGCTTCCGACTAGCGGGAGCCTACGAGCAGTACTTC. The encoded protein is CASSFRLAGAYEQYF.

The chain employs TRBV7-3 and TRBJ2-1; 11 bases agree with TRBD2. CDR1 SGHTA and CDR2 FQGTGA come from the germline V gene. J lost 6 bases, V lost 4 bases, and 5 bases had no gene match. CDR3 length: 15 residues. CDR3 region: CASSYGTSGLNEQFF. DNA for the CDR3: TGTGCCAGCAGCTACGGGACTAGCGGCCTCAATGAGCAGTTCTTC.

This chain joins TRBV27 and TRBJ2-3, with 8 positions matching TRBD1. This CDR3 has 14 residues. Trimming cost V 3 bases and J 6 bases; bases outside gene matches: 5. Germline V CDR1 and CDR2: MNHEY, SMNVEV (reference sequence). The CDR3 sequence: CASSLDRDRDTQYF. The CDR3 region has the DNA TGTGCCAGCAGTTTGGACAGGGATCGGGATACGCAGTATTTT.

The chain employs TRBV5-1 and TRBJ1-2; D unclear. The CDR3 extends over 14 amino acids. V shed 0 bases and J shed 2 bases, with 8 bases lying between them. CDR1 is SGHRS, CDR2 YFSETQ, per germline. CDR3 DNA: TGCGCCAGCAGCTTGGGTCCTGAGAACTATGGCTACACCTTC. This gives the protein CASSLGPENYGYTF. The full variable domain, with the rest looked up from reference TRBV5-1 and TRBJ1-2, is KAGVTQTPRYLIKTRGQQVTLSCSPISGHRSVSWYQQTPGQGLQFLFEYFSETQRNKGNFPGRFSGRQFSNSRSEMNVSTLELGDSALYLCASSLGPENYGYTFGSGTRLTVV.

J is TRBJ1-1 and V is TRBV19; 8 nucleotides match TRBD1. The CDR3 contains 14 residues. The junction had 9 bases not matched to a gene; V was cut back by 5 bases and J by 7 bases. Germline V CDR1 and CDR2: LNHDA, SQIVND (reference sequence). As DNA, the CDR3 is TGTGCCAGTAGTCCCTACAGGGGGTCGGGTGAAGCTTTCTTT. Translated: CASSPYRGSGEAFF. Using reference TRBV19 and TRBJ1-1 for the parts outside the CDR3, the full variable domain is DGGITQSPKYLFRKEGQNVTLSCEQNLNHDAMYWYRQDPGQGLRLIYYSQIVNDFQKGDIAEGYSVSREKKESFPLTVTSAQKNPTAFYLCASSPYRGSGEAFFGQGTRLTVV.

Here the CDR3 reads CASSLVWSQETQYF. The CDR3 nucleotides are TGTGCCAGCAGCTTGGTTTGGTCCCAAGAGACCCAGTACTTC. The chain links TRBV5-4 to TRBJ2-5; no reliable D call. Per germline, CDR1 SGHNT and CDR2 YYREEE (reference sequence). V dropped 0 bases and J dropped 1 base, with 7 bases sitting between them. The CDR3 sequence is 14 residues long.

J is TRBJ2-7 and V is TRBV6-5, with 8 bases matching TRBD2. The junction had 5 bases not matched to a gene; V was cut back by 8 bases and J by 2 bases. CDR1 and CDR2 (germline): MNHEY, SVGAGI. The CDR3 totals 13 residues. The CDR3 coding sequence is TGTGCCAGCGGGGGGACTAGGACCTACGAGCAGTACTTC. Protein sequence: CASGGTRTYEQYF.

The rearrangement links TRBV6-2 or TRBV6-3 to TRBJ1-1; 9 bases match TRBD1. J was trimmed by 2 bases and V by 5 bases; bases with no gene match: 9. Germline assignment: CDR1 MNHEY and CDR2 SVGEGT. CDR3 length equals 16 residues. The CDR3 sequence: CASSRGTGQSNTEAFF. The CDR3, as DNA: TGTGCCAGCAGTCGCGGGACAGGGCAATCAAACACTGAAGCTTTCTTT.

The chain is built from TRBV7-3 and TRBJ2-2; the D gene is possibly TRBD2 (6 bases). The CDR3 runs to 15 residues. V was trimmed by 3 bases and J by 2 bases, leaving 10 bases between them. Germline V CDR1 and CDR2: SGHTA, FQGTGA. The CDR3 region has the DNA TGTGCCAGCAGCTTCCAAGCGGGCAACACCGGGGAGCTGTTTTTT. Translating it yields CASSFQAGNTGELFF.

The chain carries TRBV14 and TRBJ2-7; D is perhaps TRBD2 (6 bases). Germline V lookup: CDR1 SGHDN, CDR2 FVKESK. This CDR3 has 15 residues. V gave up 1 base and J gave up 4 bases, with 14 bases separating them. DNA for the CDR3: TGTGCCAGCAGCCAAGGAAGGACTACTGAATACGAGCAGTACTTC. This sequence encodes CASSQGRTTEYEQYF.

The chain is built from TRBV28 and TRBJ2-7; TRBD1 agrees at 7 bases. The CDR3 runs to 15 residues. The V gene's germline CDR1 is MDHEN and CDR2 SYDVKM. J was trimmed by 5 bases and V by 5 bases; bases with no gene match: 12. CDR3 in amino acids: CASSLRQGAGDEQYF. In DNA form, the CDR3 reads TGTGCCAGCAGTCTTCGACAGGGAGCAGGGGACGAGCAGTACTTC.

The DNA of the CDR3 is TGTGCCAGCTCACCCCAACAGGAAGCTAACTATGGCTACACCTTC. Translation: CASSPQQEANYGYTF. The chain employs TRBV18 and TRBJ1-2, with D tentatively TRBD1 (5 bases). Germline values: CDR1 KGHSH, CDR2 LQKENI. This CDR3 is built from 15 residues. The ends were cut back, 3 bases at V and 0 bases at J, with 11 bases in the middle. The whole variable domain, filled in from reference TRBV18 and TRBJ1-2, reads NAGVMQNPRHLVRRRGQEARLRCSPMKGHSHVYWYRQLPEEGLKFMVYLQKENIIDESGMPKERFSAEFPKEGPSILRIQQVVRGDSAAYFCASSPQQEANYGYTFGSGTRLTVV.

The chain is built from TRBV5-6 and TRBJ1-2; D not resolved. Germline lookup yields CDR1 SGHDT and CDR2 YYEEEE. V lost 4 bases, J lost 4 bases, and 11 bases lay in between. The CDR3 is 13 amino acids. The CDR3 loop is CASSPTQSYGYTF. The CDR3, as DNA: TGTGCCAGCAGCCCCACACAATCCTATGGCTACACCTTC.

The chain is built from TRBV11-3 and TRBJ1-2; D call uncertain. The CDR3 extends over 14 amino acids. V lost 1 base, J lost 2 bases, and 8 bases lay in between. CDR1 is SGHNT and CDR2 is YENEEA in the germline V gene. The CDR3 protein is CASSLGAGNYGYTF. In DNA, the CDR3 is TGTGCCAGCAGCTTAGGGGCAGGAAACTATGGCTACACCTTC. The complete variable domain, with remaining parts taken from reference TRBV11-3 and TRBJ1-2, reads EAGVVQSPRYKIIEKKQPVAFWCNPISGHNTLYWYLQNLGQGPELLIRYENEEAVDDSQLPKDRFSAERLKGVDSTLKIQPAELGDSAVYLCASSLGAGNYGYTFGSGTRLTVV.